Listed below are T cell receptor beta chains from one sample, sequenced in a study of human thymus T cells. The method was immunoSEQ multiplex PCR; TCRdb's version includes in-frame clones alone and lacks a portion of them. Altogether about 46,000 clones are present, approximately 95% being singletons, with the ten largest covering about 0.17%. The sample comprised blood. These receptors came from a girl under two years old with a congenital heart defect but otherwise immunologically healthy. Each CDR3 is given with its conserved first and last residue. Fields, in order: J gene, V gene, CDR3 protein.

TRBJ2-1	TRBV6-6	CASSYSTNRGGEQFF
TRBJ2-1	TRBV11-3	CASSLSSQTYNEQFF
TRBJ2-1	TRBV4-3	CASSQDIPVSYNEQFF
TRBJ2-1	TRBV7-8	CASSILAGEGYNEQFF
TRBJ1-2	TRBV7-6	CASSLGGVYGYTF
TRBJ1-2	TRBV7-9	CASSLGREGYTF
TRBJ1-2	TRBV9	CASSVADRDYYYTF
TRBJ2-1	TRBV5-8	CASSTGTSPYNEQFF
TRBJ2-3	TRBV15	CATSRDREDTQYF
TRBJ2-3	TRBV10-3	CAIRDPRTDTQYF
TRBJ1-2	TRBV6-1	CASRPRVDYGYTF
TRBJ2-7	TRBV4-1	CASSQGLSGGEQYF
TRBJ2-1	TRBV19	CASSGRTSGKSEQFF
TRBJ2-1	TRBV7-6	CASSGTSGRAYNEQFF
TRBJ2-3	TRBV29-1	CSVDQRGTDTQYF
TRBJ1-2	TRBV2	CASSEGTLYGYTF
TRBJ2-5	TRBV9	CASSVDTGTPQETQYF
TRBJ2-2	TRBV2	CASRGDTGELFF
TRBJ1-1	TRBV30	CAWVPRVGWNTEAFF
TRBJ1-4	TRBV11-2	CASSLEGPVNKLFF
TRBJ1-2	TRBV28	CASSFNREVSYGYTF
TRBJ1-1	TRBV7-9	CASSLVNTEAFF
TRBJ1-5	TRBV6-1	CASKEFQTDQPQHF
TRBJ2-5	TRBV5-1	CASSPKLQGKETQYF
TRBJ2-6	TRBV5-1	CASSSEHPGAGANVLTF
TRBJ2-5	TRBV15	CATSREVAGVSHEETQYF
TRBJ2-7	TRBV19	CASSPSPGSYEQYF
TRBJ2-7	TRBV2	CASSDVRYEQYF
TRBJ2-2	TRBV28	CASTKPNTGELFF
TRBJ1-1	TRBV7-6	CASSLYRLNTEAFF
TRBJ2-7	TRBV6-5	CASAVQGAYEQYF
TRBJ2-5	TRBV4-1	CASSPGQGQETQYF
TRBJ2-6	TRBV29-1	CSVRQAGANVLTF
TRBJ1-1	TRBV27	CASSLGRGTEAFF
TRBJ2-2	TRBV18	CASSPRAGAGELFF
TRBJ2-2	TRBV6-1	CASRQPNTGELFF
TRBJ2-3	TRBV28	CATLRSGTDTQYF
TRBJ2-3	TRBV4-1	CASSSTGGDTDTQYF
TRBJ1-2	TRBV5-1	CASSLAGRGPYGYTF
TRBJ2-2	TRBV11-3	CASSLDGGELFF
TRBJ2-3	TRBV19	CASRIRLASDTQYF
TRBJ1-5	TRBV2	CASSVMGNQPQHF
TRBJ1-4	TRBV28	CASSPGTDNEKLFF
TRBJ2-5	TRBV4-3	CASSQEAGTGQETQYF
TRBJ2-3	TRBV7-8	CASSFPRGGGLADTQYF
TRBJ2-3	TRBV6-1	CATSVKGTDTQYF
TRBJ1-1	TRBV2	CASWQGQTLNTEAFF
TRBJ1-1	TRBV20-1	CSAQPGDEAFF
TRBJ1-5	TRBV28	CASRYDSHSNQPQHF
TRBJ2-3	TRBV19	CASSEARSTDTQYF
TRBJ1-5	TRBV9	CASSVVTGASNQPQHF
TRBJ1-2	TRBV18	CASSRDGDGYTF
TRBJ2-7	TRBV4-1	CASSAEDGTGVHEQYF
TRBJ1-2	TRBV10-3	CAITQGVYGYTF
TRBJ1-5	TRBV28	CASSWRQGGGNQPQHF
TRBJ2-1	TRBV11-3	CASSDSGFDNEQFF
TRBJ1-5	TRBV7-3	CASSQIRLSDRGGGNQPQHF
TRBJ2-7	TRBV4-1	CASSQASPGLRYEQYF
TRBJ2-7	TRBV5-1	CASRVVGSYEQYF